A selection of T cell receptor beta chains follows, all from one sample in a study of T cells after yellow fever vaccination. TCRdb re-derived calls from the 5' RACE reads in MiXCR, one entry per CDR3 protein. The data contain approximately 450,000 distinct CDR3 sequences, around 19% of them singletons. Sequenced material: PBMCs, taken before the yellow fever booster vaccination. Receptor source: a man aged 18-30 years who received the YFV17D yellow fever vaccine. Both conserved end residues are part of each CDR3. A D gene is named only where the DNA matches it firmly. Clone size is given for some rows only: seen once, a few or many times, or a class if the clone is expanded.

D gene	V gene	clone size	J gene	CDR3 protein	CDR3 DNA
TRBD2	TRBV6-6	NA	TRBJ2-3	CASRQANIWGGFTDTQYF	TGTGCCAGCAGACAAGCCAACATTTGGGGGGGGTTTACAGATACGCAGTATTTT
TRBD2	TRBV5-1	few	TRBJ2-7	CASSLALTSGLYEQYF	TGCGCCAGCAGCTTGGCCCTGACTAGCGGACTCTACGAGCAGTACTTC
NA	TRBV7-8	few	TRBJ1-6	CASSRSGDSPLHF	TGTGCCAGCAGCCGGAGTGGGGATTCACCCCTCCACTTT
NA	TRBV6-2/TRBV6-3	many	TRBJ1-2	CASSSVLKDRLYGYTF	TGTGCCAGCAGTTCCGTCCTGAAAGACAGGCTCTATGGCTACACCTTC
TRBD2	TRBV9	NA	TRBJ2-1	CASSVPSGVLTSSYNEQFF	TGTGCCAGCAGCGTGCCTAGCGGGGTTCTTACTAGCTCCTACAATGAGCAGTTCTTC
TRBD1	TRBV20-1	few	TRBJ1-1	CSAAPGQPNTEAFF	TGCAGTGCTGCACCGGGACAGCCTAACACTGAAGCTTTCTTT
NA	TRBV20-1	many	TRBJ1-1	CSANSGNTEAFF	TGCAGTGCTAATAGCGGGAACACTGAAGCTTTCTTT
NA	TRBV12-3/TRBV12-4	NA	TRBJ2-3	CASTPRRTDTQYF	TGTGCCAGCACCCCGCGGCGCACAGATACGCAGTATTTT
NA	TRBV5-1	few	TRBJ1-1	CASSLTVLMNTEAFF	TGCGCCAGCAGCTTAACAGTTCTTATGAACACTGAAGCTTTCTTT
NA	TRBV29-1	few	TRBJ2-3	CSVDPSRDTQYF	TGCAGCGTTGACCCATCCCGCGATACGCAGTATTTT
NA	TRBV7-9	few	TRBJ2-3	CASPGPGAPPSTDTQYF	TGTGCCAGCCCGGGGCCGGGGGCTCCCCCTAGCACAGATACGCAGTATTTT
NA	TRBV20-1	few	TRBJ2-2	CSARDPRRGGWSGELFF	TGCAGTGCTAGAGATCCTCGTCGAGGGGGGTGGAGCGGGGAGCTGTTTTTT